The source of this T cell receptor (beta chain) is a study of blood T cell repertoires in COVID-19. The data were produced by immunoSEQ multiplex PCR, yet TCRdb's version contains in-frame clones alone and is incomplete. The sample shows roughly 180,000 clones, 70% to 90% of them seen only once. Germline CDR1 SGDLS, CDR2 YYNGEE. The V end was cut by 5 bases, the J end by 5 bases, with 11 bases between. The CDR3 sequence is 13 residues long. J is TRBJ1-5 and V is TRBV9, with D unclear. The source is a man between 65 and 79 years old with active or convalescent COVID-19. Sequenced input: peripheral blood. The CDR3 sequence: CASSRTPDQPQHF. CDR3 DNA: TGTGCCAGCAGTCGAACACCTGATCAGCCCCAGCATTTT.